What follows are 25 T cell receptor beta chains derived from one specimen sequenced in a study of T cell changes during pregnancy in multiple sclerosis. The data were produced by immunoSEQ multiplex PCR, yet TCRdb's version contains in-frame clones alone and is incomplete. The data show tens of thousands of clones, 92% seen once. The input for sequencing was peripheral blood, taken before pregnancy. These receptors originate from a female donor with multiple sclerosis, enrolled in a pregnancy study.

The V call is TRBV5-1, the J call TRBJ2-3, with D perhaps matching TRBD2 (6 bases). The CDR3 covers 12 residues. V lost 2 bases and J 10 bases, leaving 11 bases between the germline ends. Germline assignment: CDR1 SGHRS and CDR2 YFSETQ. This CDR3 is CASSLRGFAQYF. The CDR3 coding sequence is TGCGCCAGCAGCTTACGGGGGTTCGCGCAGTATTTT. Drawing the rest from reference TRBV5-1 and TRBJ2-3, the complete variable domain is KAGVTQTPRYLIKTRGQQVTLSCSPISGHRSVSWYQQTPGQGLQFLFEYFSETQRNKGNFPGRFSGRQFSNSRSEMNVSTLELGDSALYLCASSLRGFAQYFGPGTRLTVL.

Remarks on this clone: At one end, the junction sequence differs from germline, possibly due to a read error. The rearrangement joins TRBV6-1 to TRBJ2-1; D may be TRBD1 (6 bases). In germline, CDR1 is MNHNS, CDR2 SASEGT. The CDR3 is made up of 13 amino acids. This chain's CDR3 is CASGEVGQLEQFF. As DNA, the CDR3 is TGTGCCAGCGGTGAAGTAGGACAGCTTGAGCAGTTCTTC.

V usage is TRBV27 and J usage is TRBJ2-7; TRBD1 agrees at 8 bases. This CDR3 region has 14 residues. Germline V gene lookup returns CDR1 MNHEY and CDR2 SMNVEV (reference sequence). The ends lost 5 bases at V and 5 bases at J; junction bases unmatched: 8. CDR3 nucleotide sequence: TGTGCCAGCAGTCCACGGACAGGGCGGAACGAGCAGTACTTC. Its protein is CASSPRTGRNEQYF.

The V gene is TRBV5-6, the J gene TRBJ2-2; the D gene is possibly TRBD1 (5 bases). CDR1 is SGHDT, CDR2 YYEEEE, per germline. Between the trimmed V and J ends, which lost 4 bases and 1 base, there was a span of 14 bases. The CDR3 is 16 amino acids. CDR3 loop: CASSTRARVNTGELFF. The CDR3 DNA is TGTGCCAGCAGCACCAGGGCTAGGGTGAACACCGGGGAGCTGTTTTTT.

The chain uses TRBV2 and TRBJ2-3; TRBD2 agrees at 12 bases. Germline V lookup: CDR1 SNHLY, CDR2 FYNNEI. V dropped 6 bases and J dropped 0; count of bases not matched to a gene: 4. The CDR3 runs 16 residues. CDR3: CASRKLAGGSTDTQYF. The CDR3 coding sequence is TGTGCCAGCAGGAAGCTAGCGGGAGGGAGCACAGATACGCAGTATTTT.

The V call is TRBV10-3, the J call TRBJ1-5; no clear D. The CDR3 spans 13 residues. V was trimmed by 11 bases and J by 0 bases, leaving 11 bases between them. CDR1 is ENHRY and CDR2 is SYGVKD in the germline V gene. The CDR3 loop is CASRSRSNQPQHF. CDR3 nucleotides: TGTGCCTCCAGATCTCGTAGCAATCAGCCCCAGCATTTT.

The chain employs TRBV18 and TRBJ1-5; the match to TRBD1 covers 7 bases. Losses at the gene ends were 0 bases for V and 1 base for J; bases not matched to a gene: 6. Germline V CDR1 and CDR2: KGHSH, LQKENI. This CDR3 has 17 residues. The CDR3 spells CASSPPGRQGSNQPQHF. The CDR3 DNA is TGTGCCAGCTCACCACCGGGTCGACAGGGAAGCAATCAGCCCCAGCATTTT.

The CDR3 loop is CASSLRASGRAWTDTQYF. For the CDR3, the DNA is TGTGCCAGCAGCTTACGAGCTAGCGGGAGGGCATGGACAGATACGCAGTATTTT. The V gene is TRBV7-2, the J gene TRBJ2-3, with 12 bases that match TRBD2. The CDR3 spans 18 residues. Germline loops: CDR1 SGHTA, CDR2 FQGNSA. V gave up 2 bases and J gave up 3 bases; unmatched junction bases: 9.

The V call is TRBV10-3, the J call TRBJ1-1, with D possibly TRBD1 on 6 matching bases. Trimming stripped 4 bases from V and 8 bases from J, with 11 bases between. Germline CDR1 and CDR2: ENHRY and SYGVKD. This CDR3 comprises 12 residues. Written as DNA, the CDR3 is TGTGCCATCAGTGCCCCGGGACAAGAAGCTTTCTTT. This encodes CAISAPGQEAFF.

The CDR3: CASSPAIGTLRGNTIYF. DNA of the CDR3: TGTGCCAGCTCGCCAGCGATCGGGACATTGAGAGGAAACACCATATATTTT. V gene TRBV18 combines with J gene TRBJ1-3; possibly TRBD1 for D (6 bases). This CDR3 contains 17 residues. Trimming removed 6 bases from V and 4 bases from J, with 22 bases in between. Germline lookup yields CDR1 KGHSH and CDR2 LQKENI. Complete variable domain (other parts from reference TRBV18 and TRBJ1-3): NAGVMQNPRHLVRRRGQEARLRCSPMKGHSHVYWYRQLPEEGLKFMVYLQKENIIDESGMPKERFSAEFPKEGPSILRIQQVVRGDSAAYFCASSPAIGTLRGNTIYFGEGSWLTVV.

The rearrangement joins TRBV7-2 to TRBJ2-7; 8 bases are a match to TRBD1. In germline, CDR1 is SGHTA, CDR2 FQGNSA. V dropped 1 base and J dropped 5; count of bases not matched to a gene: 7. The CDR3 covers 15 residues. The CDR3 DNA reads TGTGCCAGCAGCTTAGTAGGACAGGGTAACCACGAGCAGTACTTC. Amino acid sequence: CASSLVGQGNHEQYF.

The chain carries TRBV13 and TRBJ2-3; 8 bases line up with TRBD2. The V segment lost 4 bases and the J segment 2 bases; nucleotides outside the gene matches: 8. CDR1 and CDR2 (germline): PRHDT, FYEKMQ (reference sequence). The CDR3 extends over 16 amino acids. The CDR3 region has the DNA TGTGCCAGCAGCTCAACCGGGACTAGGGACACAGATACGCAGTATTTT. Its translation is CASSSTGTRDTDTQYF.

This sequence joins TRBV6-6 and TRBJ2-7; possible D gene TRBD2, 5 bases. This CDR3 contains 15 residues. The V gene lost 7 bases and the J gene lost 5 bases, with 21 bases spanning the gap. Germline values: CDR1 MNHNY, CDR2 SVGAGI (reference sequence). The CDR3 is CASKLSSGGVHEQYF. DNA for the CDR3: TGTGCCAGCAAGCTCTCGAGCGGAGGTGTCCACGAGCAGTACTTC.

J is TRBJ1-1 and V is TRBV27, with no clear D. CDR1 MNHEY and CDR2 SMNVEV come from the germline V gene (reference sequence). The CDR3 spans 15 residues. V was pared by 5 bases and J by 1 base, with 14 bases between. In DNA form, the CDR3 reads TGTGCCAGCAGTCCGCGGGCGCCAAAGAACACTGAAGCTTTCTTT. It specifies CASSPRAPKNTEAFF.

V is TRBV7-8 and J is TRBJ1-3, with 7 bases lining up with TRBD1. V was clipped by 0 bases and J by 2 bases; unmatched bases: 10. The CDR3 runs to 18 residues. In germline, CDR1 is SGHVS, CDR2 FQNEAQ. The CDR3 sequence is CASSLALSAGQAGNTIYF. In nucleotides, the CDR3 is TGTGCCAGCAGCTTAGCGTTAAGCGCCGGACAGGCTGGAAACACCATATATTTT.

The gene calls are TRBV6-6 and TRBJ1-2; no firm D call. The germline gives CDR1 MNHNY, CDR2 SVGAGI (reference sequence). V shed 5 bases and J shed 8 bases, with 21 bases lying between them. The CDR3 covers 15 residues. The CDR3 sequence is CASSPLNLRVGGYTF. The DNA of the CDR3 is TGTGCCAGCAGTCCCCTCAATCTTCGGGTCGGGGGCTACACCTTC.

This rearrangement joins TRBV28 to TRBJ2-1; D is possibly TRBD1 (5 bases). V lost 6 bases and J 3 bases, leaving 9 bases between the germline ends. In germline, CDR1 is MDHEN, CDR2 SYDVKM. This CDR3 has 13 residues. CDR3 bases: TGTGCCAGCAGCCAGGACATCTACAATGAGCAGTTCTTC. It codes for CASSQDIYNEQFF.

V is TRBV4-3 and J is TRBJ2-7, with 7 positions matching TRBD1. CDR3 length: 16 amino acids. Germline CDR1 reads LGHNA; CDR2 reads YSLEER. Trimming removed 0 bases from V and 2 bases from J; junction bases left unmatched: 7. CDR3 amino acids: CASSQDWTGKTYEQYF. As DNA, the CDR3 is TGCGCCAGCAGCCAAGACTGGACAGGAAAGACCTACGAGCAGTACTTC.

The CDR3: CASTRGGWGYNEQFF. The CDR3 DNA sequence: TGTGCCAGCACCCGGGGGGGGTGGGGGTACAATGAGCAGTTCTTC. The chain uses TRBV28 and TRBJ2-1; 8 nucleotides line up with TRBD2. The length of the CDR3 is 15 residues. The junction had 9 bases not matched to a gene; V was cut back by 7 bases and J by 4 bases. Germline lookup yields CDR1 MDHEN and CDR2 SYDVKM.

The gene calls are TRBV4-1 and TRBJ2-7; D is perhaps TRBD2 (5 bases). Trimming removed 2 bases at V and 6 bases at J, with 14 bases between. The CDR3 totals 14 residues. The germline CDR1 and CDR2 sequences are MGHRA and YSYEKL. CDR3 sequence reads: CASSQLLGGSEQYF. The CDR3 nucleotides read TGCGCCAGCAGCCAACTTCTAGGAGGAAGCGAGCAGTACTTC.

The chain employs TRBV5-1 and TRBJ2-6, with 10 nucleotides matching TRBD1. CDR1 SGHRS and CDR2 YFSETQ come from the germline V gene. CDR3 length equals 16 residues. Germline trimming cut 4 bases from V and 2 bases from J; bases unmatched to any gene: 3. The CDR3 loop reads CASSPGQGAGANVLTF. The CDR3 DNA follows: TGCGCCAGCAGCCCCGGACAGGGGGCTGGGGCCAACGTCCTGACTTTC.

The CDR3 region has the DNA TGTGCCAGCTCCCTCGGGACACCCCTAGCGGGAGGATCGTCCGGGGAGCTGTTTTTT. Protein product: CASSLGTPLAGGSSGELFF. The V gene is TRBV18, the J gene TRBJ2-2; 11 nucleotides line up with TRBD2. Germline assignment: CDR1 KGHSH and CDR2 LQKENI. Trimming cost V 6 bases and J 6 bases; bases outside gene matches: 18. The CDR3 covers 19 residues.

The V and J genes are TRBV19 and TRBJ2-2, with TRBD2 matching 12 bases. The CDR3 covers 18 residues. V trimming: 3 bases; J trimming: 5 bases; junction bases outside the gene matches: 10. The V gene's germline CDR1 is LNHDA and CDR2 SQIVND (reference sequence). This CDR3 reads CASSMGPSGRAGTGELFF. In DNA form, the CDR3 reads TGTGCCAGTAGTATGGGGCCTAGCGGGAGGGCCGGAACCGGGGAGCTGTTTTTT.

V is TRBV14 and J is TRBJ1-4; D is unclear. V was pared by 1 base and J by 11 bases, with 14 bases between. Germline loops: CDR1 SGHDN, CDR2 FVKESK. The CDR3 runs 14 residues. CDR3 nucleotide sequence: TGTGCCAGCAGCCAAGTAGCGGCGGGCGGGAAACTGTTTTTT. Its translation: CASSQVAAGGKLFF.

In its sample, this clone was seen a few times. The CDR3 nucleotides are TGTGCCAGCAGCCCGGAGGCGGGAGGATGGAATGAGCAGTTCTTC. Translated, it gives CASSPEAGGWNEQFF. The chain uses TRBV11-3 and TRBJ2-1; TRBD2 aligns across 8 bases. This CDR3 is built from 15 residues. Germline V CDR1 and CDR2: SGHNT, YENEEA. J lost 7 bases, V lost 5 bases, and 10 bases had no gene match.